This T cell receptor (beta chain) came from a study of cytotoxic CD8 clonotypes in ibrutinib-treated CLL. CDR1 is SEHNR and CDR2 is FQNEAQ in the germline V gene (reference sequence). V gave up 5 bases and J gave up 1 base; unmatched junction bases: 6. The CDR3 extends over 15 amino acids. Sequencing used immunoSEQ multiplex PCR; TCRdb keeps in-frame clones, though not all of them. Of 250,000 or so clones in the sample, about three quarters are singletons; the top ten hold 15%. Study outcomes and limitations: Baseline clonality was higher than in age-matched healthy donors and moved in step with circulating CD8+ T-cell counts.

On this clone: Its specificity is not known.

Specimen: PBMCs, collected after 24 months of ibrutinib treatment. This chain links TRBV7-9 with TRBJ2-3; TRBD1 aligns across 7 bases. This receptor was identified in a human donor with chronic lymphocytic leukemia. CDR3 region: CASSPTGFRTDTQYF. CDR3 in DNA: TGTGCCAGCAGCCCGACAGGGTTTCGCACAGATACGCAGTATTTT.